This TCR beta chain was observed in a study of radiotherapy plus CTLA-4 blockade in lung cancer. Study in general: 18% of patients responded objectively, and roughly 34% achieved disease control. Findings and caveats of the study: TCR clones from tumors expanded in blood after radiotherapy plus ipilimumab.

Method: immunoSEQ multiplex PCR; TCRdb's copy keeps in-frame clones and lacks some. The table has roughly 90,000 clones, 78% seen once. Patients had chemo-refractory metastatic non-small-cell lung cancer and received focal radiation plus CTLA-4 blockade that used ipilimumab. Worth noting for this clone: Its antigen is not known.

With V trimmed by 7 bases and J by 2 bases, 5 bases remained unmatched. Germline values: CDR1 SQVTM, CDR2 ANQGSEA. This CDR3 has 14 residues. The clonotype comes from a human donor with non-small cell lung cancer who had a partial response to radiotherapy plus ipilimumab. Some clones in this sample may be carry-over from other donors' samples. The genes are TRBV29-1 and TRBJ1-4, with 9 nucleotides matching TRBD1. Source: peripheral blood, taken from a patient treated with radiotherapy plus ipilimumab. This CDR3 is CSAAGQGTNEKLFF. The CDR3 DNA reads TGCAGCGCCGCCGGACAGGGGACTAATGAAAAACTGTTTTTT.